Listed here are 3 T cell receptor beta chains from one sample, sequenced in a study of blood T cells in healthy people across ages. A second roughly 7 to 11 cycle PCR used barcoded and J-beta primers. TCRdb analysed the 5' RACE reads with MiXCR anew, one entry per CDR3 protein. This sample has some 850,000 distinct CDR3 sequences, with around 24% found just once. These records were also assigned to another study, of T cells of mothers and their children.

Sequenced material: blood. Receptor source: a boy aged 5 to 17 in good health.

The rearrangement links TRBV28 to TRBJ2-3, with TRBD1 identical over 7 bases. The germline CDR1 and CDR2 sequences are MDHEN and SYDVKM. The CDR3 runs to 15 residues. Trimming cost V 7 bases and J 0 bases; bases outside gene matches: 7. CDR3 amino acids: CASIPRTGSTDTQYF. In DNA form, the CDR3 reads TGTGCCAGCATCCCGAGGACAGGTAGCACAGATACGCAGTATTTT.

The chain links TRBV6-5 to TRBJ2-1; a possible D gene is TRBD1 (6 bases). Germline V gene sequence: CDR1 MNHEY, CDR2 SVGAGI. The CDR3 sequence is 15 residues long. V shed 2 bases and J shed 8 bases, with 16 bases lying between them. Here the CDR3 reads CASSYGSQGMDEQFF. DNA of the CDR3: TGTGCCAGCAGTTACGGAAGCCAGGGGATGGATGAGCAGTTCTTC.

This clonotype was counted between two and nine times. As DNA, the CDR3 is TGTGCCACCAGTGACACAGGGATCTACAATGAGCAGTTCTTC. Encoded protein: CATSDTGIYNEQFF. The J gene is TRBJ2-1, the V gene TRBV24-1, with a tentative D call TRBD1 (6 bases). The V gene's germline CDR1 is KGHDR and CDR2 SFDVKD. The ends were cut back, 4 bases at V and 3 bases at J, with 9 bases in the middle. CDR3 length: 14 residues.